There are a few counts of the clone carrying this T cell receptor (beta chain). Its matching antigen is unknown. This sample is drawn from a study of T cell repertoires in cytomegalovirus infection. Across the whole study: It can be stated that public TCR beta signatures indicated CMV infection as well as a matching HLA type.

TCRdb redid the calling of the reads with MiXCR, one entry per CDR3 protein. The sample shows fewer than 85,000 distinct CDR3 sequences, around 49% of them seen only once. Findings and limits, study-wide: Pooled public TCR beta family frequency picked out CMV carriers with the relevant HLA.

The CDR3 is made up of 18 amino acids. V trimming: 1 base; J trimming: 5 bases; junction bases outside the gene matches: 12. The V gene's germline CDR1 is SGHAT and CDR2 FQNNGV. The chain has TRBV11-2 and TRBJ2-7, with TRBD2 matching 12 bases. The source material was CD8+ T cells from cultured PBMCs, sampled from culture after CMV antigen stimulation. This TCR derives from a human donor in good health (CMV status not recorded). Some clones in this sample may be carry-over from other donors' samples. This chain's CDR3 is CASSLVLAGGPGSHEQYF. In DNA, the CDR3 is TGTGCCAGCAGCTTAGTCCTAGCGGGAGGGCCGGGGTCACACGAGCAGTACTTC.